One sample yielded the 17 T cell receptor beta chains listed below, sequenced in a study of cytomegalovirus exposure and HLA in healthy donors (dated by TCRdb to the late 2010s). The protocol used for the library was the immunoSEQ multiplex PCR assay. The multiplex PCR relied on a mix of 60 forward primers for TCR Vbeta segments and 13 reverse primers for TCR Jbeta segments. TCRdb took this table from immuneACCESS and kept in-frame rearrangements with V and J called. Such tables lack part of the clones; where checked against another copy, unresolved V genes explain under half of the gap, and the rest is unexplained. The sample data list hundreds of thousands of clones, and roughly 70% of these were observed just once. The top ten hold under 3% of the sample. The sequencing input was PBMCs. Receptors originate from a female donor in good health and CMV-seronegative.

The V gene is TRBV2, the J gene TRBJ2-1, with unresolved D. The CDR3 is made up of 14 amino acids. Germline V gene sequence: CDR1 SNHLY, CDR2 FYNNEI. V lost 4 bases and J lost 7, with 14 bases in between. In DNA form, the CDR3 reads TGTGCCAGCAGTGTCCGGGTTGACGGGAATGAGCAGTTCTTC. The encoded protein is CASSVRVDGNEQFF.

The V call is TRBV2, the J call TRBJ1-5, with TRBD1 identical over 9 bases. Germline V CDR1 and CDR2: SNHLY, FYNNEI. This CDR3 region has 15 residues. Trimming at V came to 6 bases and at J to 2 bases, leaving 5 bases not matched to a gene. CDR3 sequence reads: CASREDRGGNQPQHF. The DNA for the CDR3 is TGTGCCAGCAGAGAGGACAGGGGCGGCAATCAGCCCCAGCATTTT.

The rearrangement joins TRBV11-2 to TRBJ2-3, with 8 positions matching TRBD1. V lost 0 bases, J lost 7 bases, and 9 bases stayed unmatched. In germline, CDR1 is SGHAT, CDR2 FQNNGV. The CDR3 totals 16 residues. CDR3 bases: TGTGCCAGCAGCTTAGATCTAGGACAGGGATTGCATACGCAGTATTTT. It translates to CASSLDLGQGLHTQYF.

The chain is built from TRBV5-1 and TRBJ2-7, with TRBD1 as a possible D gene (5 bases). Germline CDR1 and CDR2: SGHRS and YFSETQ. This CDR3 contains 17 residues. V was clipped by 0 bases and J by 0 bases, with 16 bases between them. The CDR3 loop reads CASSLVPGSLSSYEQYF. The CDR3 bases are TGCGCCAGCAGCTTGGTTCCAGGGTCGTTGAGCTCCTACGAGCAGTACTTC.

This rearrangement joins TRBV19 to TRBJ2-7, with D possibly being TRBD2 (6 bases). CDR1 is LNHDA, CDR2 SQIVND, per germline (reference sequence). The V end lost 0 bases, the J end lost 7 bases, and 10 bases lay between the germline ends. The CDR3 has 13 amino acids. CDR3 in amino acids: CASSIDRGWEQYF. DNA for the CDR3: TGTGCCAGTAGTATAGATCGGGGGTGGGAGCAGTACTTC.

The J gene is TRBJ1-2, the V gene TRBV7-2; a possible D gene is TRBD1 (6 bases). Germline assignment: CDR1 SGHTA and CDR2 FQGNSA. V dropped 1 base and J dropped 8 bases, with 14 bases sitting between them. CDR3 length: 14 amino acids. As DNA, the CDR3 is TGTGCCAGCAGCTTAGAGGGCAGGGGAAGGGGCTACACCTTC. Translated: CASSLEGRGRGYTF. Filled out from reference TRBV7-2 and TRBJ1-2, the complete variable domain reads GAGVSQSPSNKVTEKGKDVELRCDPISGHTALYWYRQSLGQGLEFLIYFQGNSAPDKSGLPSDRFSAERTGGSVSTLTIQRTQQEDSAVYLCASSLEGRGRGYTFGSGTRLTVV.

The rearrangement joins TRBV2 to TRBJ2-3; 12 bases agree with TRBD1. The CDR3 is 16 residues long. Unmatched junction bases numbered 3, after V lost 3 bases and J lost 2 bases. CDR1 is SNHLY and CDR2 is FYNNEI in the germline V gene. The CDR3 DNA is TGTGCCAGCAGTGATGGGACAGGGGGCTTCACAGATACGCAGTATTTT. This sequence encodes CASSDGTGGFTDTQYF.

The chain recombines TRBV7-9 with TRBJ2-1; TRBD2 is a possible D gene (5 bases). CDR1 and CDR2 from the germline V gene are SEHNR and FQNEAQ (reference sequence). The CDR3 contains 12 residues. V lost 5 bases and J lost 12, with 14 bases in between. CDR3 sequence: CASSHGGAAQFF. The CDR3 DNA follows: TGTGCCAGCAGCCACGGTGGAGCGGCGCAGTTCTTC.

The chain links TRBV28 to TRBJ2-7, with 11 bases that match TRBD2. Trimming removed 2 bases from V and 3 bases from J; junction bases left unmatched: 3. The V gene's germline CDR1 is MDHEN and CDR2 SYDVKM. The CDR3 covers 15 residues. The CDR3 is CASSLPGLADYEQYF. CDR3 in DNA: TGTGCCAGCAGTTTACCGGGACTAGCGGACTACGAGCAGTACTTC. Full variable domain (remainder filled in from reference TRBV28 and TRBJ2-7): DVKVTQSSRYLVKRTGEKVFLECVQDMDHENMFWYRQDPGLGLRLIYFSYDVKMKEKGDIPEGYSVSREKKERFSLILESASTNQTSMYLCASSLPGLADYEQYFGPGTRLTVT.

The V gene is TRBV6-1, the J gene TRBJ2-5, with 8 bases identical to TRBD2. The last part of the DNA fits TRBJ2-7 better; the J call may be wrong. This CDR3 is built from 15 residues. Per the germline V gene, CDR1 is MNHNS and CDR2 is SASEGT. The CDR3 spells CASSVGLAGSYEQYF. The CDR3 DNA follows: TGTGCCAGCAGTGTCGGGCTAGCGGGTTCCTACGAGCAGTACTTC.

CDR3 DNA: TGTGCCAGCAGTGTCTTCCAGGGGACAAACACCGGGGAGCTGTTTTTT. Its protein product is CASSVFQGTNTGELFF. The chain uses TRBV2 and TRBJ2-2; TRBD1 is a possible D gene (6 bases). The CDR3 has 16 residues. CDR1 and CDR2 from the germline V gene are SNHLY and FYNNEI. The V gene lost 4 bases and the J gene lost 2 bases, with 14 bases spanning the gap.

This clone was seen a handful of times. The gene calls are TRBV7-9 and TRBJ1-1; possibly TRBD1 for D (6 bases). Germline V gene data show CDR1 as SEHNR and CDR2 as FQNEAQ (reference sequence). The CDR3 contains 17 residues. With 3 bases removed from V and 3 bases from J, the gap between germline ends came to 20 bases. As DNA, the CDR3 is TGTGCCAGCAGCTTCCCTAGTCAGGGGCGTATGGACACTGAAGCTTTCTTT. This gives the protein CASSFPSQGRMDTEAFF.

The V call is TRBV15, the J call TRBJ1-5; D possibly corresponds to TRBD1 (6 bases). V gave up 4 bases and J gave up 7 bases, with 11 bases separating them. In germline, CDR1 is LNHNV, CDR2 YYDKDF (reference sequence). The CDR3 is 13 residues long. The chain's CDR3 is CATSTTGQQPQHF. CDR3 sequence (DNA): TGTGCCACCAGCACGACAGGTCAGCAGCCCCAGCATTTT.

This clone was observed a few times. The V and J genes are TRBV6-1 and TRBJ2-1; the match to TRBD2 covers 13 bases. The V segment lost 0 bases and the J segment 2 bases; nucleotides outside the gene matches: 10. CDR1 is MNHNS and CDR2 is SASEGT in the germline V gene. The CDR3 covers 20 residues. CDR3 amino acids: CASSEARGLGTSGTYNEQFF. CDR3 bases: TGTGCCAGCAGTGAAGCCAGGGGGCTTGGGACTAGCGGGACCTACAATGAGCAGTTCTTC.

The CDR3 reads CASRPRTSGASDTQYF. The CDR3 coding sequence is TGTGCCAGCAGACCCCGGACTAGCGGGGCCTCGGATACGCAGTATTTT. The chain combines TRBV6-6 with TRBJ2-3, with 12 bases aligning to TRBD2. The CDR3 extends over 16 amino acids. The J segment lost 6 bases and the V segment lost 6 bases, leaving 10 bases of the junction unmatched. Germline CDR1 reads MNHNY; CDR2 reads SVGAGI (reference sequence).

This clone was picked up a small number of times. This chain joins TRBV10-3 and TRBJ2-7; possible D gene TRBD2, 6 bases. The CDR3 sequence is 16 residues long. Trimming took 11 bases from V and 6 from J, leaving 29 bases between them. CDR1 and CDR2 (germline): ENHRY, SYGVKD. Here the CDR3 DNA reads TGTGCCCCCCGAAGAGAACCGGGACGAGGGAGGCGCGAGCAGTACTTC. Translated, it gives CAPRREPGRGRREQYF.

This clone has only a few counts. V is TRBV27 and J is TRBJ2-7; 8 positions match TRBD1. The CDR3 runs 12 residues. Losses at the gene ends were 9 bases for V and 5 bases for J; bases not matched to a gene: 6. Germline assignment: CDR1 MNHEY and CDR2 SMNVEV (reference sequence). This CDR3 reads CASWTGRDEQYF. CDR3 in DNA: TGTGCCAGTTGGACAGGGCGGGACGAGCAGTACTTC.